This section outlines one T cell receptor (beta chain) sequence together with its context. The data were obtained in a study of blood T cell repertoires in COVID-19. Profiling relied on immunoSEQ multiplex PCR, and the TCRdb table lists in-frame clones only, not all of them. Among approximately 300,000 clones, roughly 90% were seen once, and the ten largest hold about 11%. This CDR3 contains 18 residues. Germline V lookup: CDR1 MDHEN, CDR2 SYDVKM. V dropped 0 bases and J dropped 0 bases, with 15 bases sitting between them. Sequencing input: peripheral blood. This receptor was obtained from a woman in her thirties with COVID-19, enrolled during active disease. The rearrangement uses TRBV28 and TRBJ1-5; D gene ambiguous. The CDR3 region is CASSLWIVESGSNQPQHF. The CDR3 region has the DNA TGTGCCAGCAGTTTATGGATTGTGGAATCGGGTAGCAATCAGCCCCAGCATTTT.